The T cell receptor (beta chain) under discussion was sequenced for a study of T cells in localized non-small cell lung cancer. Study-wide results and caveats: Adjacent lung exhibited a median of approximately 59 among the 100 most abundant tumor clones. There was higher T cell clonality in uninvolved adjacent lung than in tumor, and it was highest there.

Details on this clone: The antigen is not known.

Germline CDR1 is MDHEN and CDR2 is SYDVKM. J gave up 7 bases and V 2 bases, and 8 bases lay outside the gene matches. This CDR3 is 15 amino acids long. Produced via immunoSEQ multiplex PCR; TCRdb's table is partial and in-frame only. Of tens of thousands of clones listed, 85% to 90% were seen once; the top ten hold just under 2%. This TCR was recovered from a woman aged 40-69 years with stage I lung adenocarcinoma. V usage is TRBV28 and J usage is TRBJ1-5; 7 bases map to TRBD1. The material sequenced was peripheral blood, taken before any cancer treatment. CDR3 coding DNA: TGTGCCAGCAGTTTAGCCAACAGGGGTAGGCAGCCCCAGCATTTT. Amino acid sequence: CASSLANRGRQPQHF.